This entry is about one T cell receptor beta chain. Its antigen is not identified. The data derive from a study of cytomegalovirus exposure and HLA in healthy donors. Study-level results: As a later analysis revealed, the rate of TCR association differed by HLA locus, with DRB1 most and HLA-C fewest.

Primers: 60 Vbeta forward and 13 Jbeta reverse. TCRdb keeps only in-frame clones here, not all; method: immunoSEQ multiplex PCR. Here the sample spans roughly 65,000 clones, 80% being singletons. Input material: PBMCs. The receptor was derived from a woman in her 30s in good health and CMV-seronegative.

CDR3 sequence (DNA): TGTGCCTGGAGTAGACAGTCCCGCAATCAGCCCCAGCATTTT. It yields the protein CAWSRQSRNQPQHF. This chain uses TRBV30 with TRBJ1-5; TRBD1 is a possible D gene (5 bases). CDR3 length equals 14 residues. The V end was cut by 2 bases, the J end by 2 bases, with 10 bases between. CDR1 and CDR2 (germline): GTSNPN, SVGIG (reference sequence).